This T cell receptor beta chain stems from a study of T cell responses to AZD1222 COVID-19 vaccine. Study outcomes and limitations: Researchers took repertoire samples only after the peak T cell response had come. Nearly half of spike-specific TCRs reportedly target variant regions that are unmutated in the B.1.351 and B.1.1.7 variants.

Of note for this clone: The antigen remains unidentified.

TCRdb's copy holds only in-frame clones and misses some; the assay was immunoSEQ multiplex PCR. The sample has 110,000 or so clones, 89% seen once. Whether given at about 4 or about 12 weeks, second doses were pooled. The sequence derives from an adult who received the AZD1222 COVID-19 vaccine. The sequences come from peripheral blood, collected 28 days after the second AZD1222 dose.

The CDR3 DNA follows: TGTGCCAGCAGCTTGGCGGGGGCGGGGGGAGAGACCCAGTACTTC. As protein: CASSLAGAGGETQYF. This chain joins TRBV5-4 and TRBJ2-5, with 8 bases identical to TRBD2. Germline trimming cut 0 bases from V and 4 bases from J; bases unmatched to any gene: 5. The CDR3 runs to 15 residues. CDR1 and CDR2 (germline): SGHNT, YYREEE (reference sequence).